This TCR beta chain was captured by sequencing in a study of response to subunit inactivated influenza vaccine. General observations from the study: Few additional T cells are recruited per seasonal influenza vaccination, authors suggested.

TCRdb reprocessed the RT-PCR reads with MiXCR, giving one entry per CDR3 protein. The sample consists of about 500,000 distinct CDR3 sequences, about 15% of them appearing once. Germline CDR1 and CDR2: MGHRA and YSYEKL. The CDR3 spans 17 residues. After removal of 4 bases from V and 1 base from J, the junction contained 12 bases not matched to a gene. This clonotype occurred a few times. Its cognate antigen is unknown. This specimen was CD4+ T cells sorted from PBMCs, taken less than 30 months after vaccination. The chain uses TRBV4-1 and TRBJ2-7; 8 bases match TRBD1. The sequence was obtained from a man aged 50 to 75 who received an inactivated influenza vaccine. CDR3 protein: CASSPLYYRGESYEQYF. The CDR3, as DNA: TGCGCCAGCAGCCCGTTGTACTACAGGGGGGAGTCCTACGAGCAGTACTTC.